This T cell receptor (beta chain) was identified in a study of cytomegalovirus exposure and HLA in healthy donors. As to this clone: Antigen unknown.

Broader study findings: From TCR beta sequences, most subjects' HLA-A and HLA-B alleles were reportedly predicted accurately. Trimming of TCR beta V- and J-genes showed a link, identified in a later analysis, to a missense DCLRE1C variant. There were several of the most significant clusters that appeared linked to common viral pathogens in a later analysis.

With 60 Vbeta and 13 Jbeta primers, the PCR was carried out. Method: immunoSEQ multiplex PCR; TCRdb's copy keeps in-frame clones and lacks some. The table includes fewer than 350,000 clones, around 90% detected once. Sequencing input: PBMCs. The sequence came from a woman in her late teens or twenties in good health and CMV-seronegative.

CDR3: CASSPTWGLPQHF. In DNA form, the CDR3 reads TGTGCCAGCAGCCCAACATGGGGCTTGCCCCAGCATTTT. This rearrangement joins TRBV6-6 to TRBJ1-5; D perhaps matches TRBD1 (5 bases). CDR1 is MNHNY and CDR2 is SVGAGI in the germline V gene (reference sequence). The CDR3 extends over 13 amino acids. V was pared by 6 bases and J by 9 bases, with 15 bases between.